The 5 T cell receptor beta chains reported below all come from one sample, sequenced in a study of early T cells in non-severe SARS-CoV-2 infection. TCRdb re-called the 5' RACE reads with MiXCR, one entry per CDR3 protein. Among around 50,000 distinct CDR3 sequences listed, around 5.2% were seen once. Sequencing was carried out using whole blood. The receptors originated from an adult who was a healthcare worker with PCR-confirmed SARS-CoV-2 infection or an uninfected control (not recorded which).

This clonotype was observed a few times. V is TRBV20-1 and J is TRBJ1-4; D is unclear. Germline CDR1 and CDR2: DFQATT and SNEGSKA (reference sequence). The CDR3 has 16 residues. V gave up 5 bases and J gave up 12 bases, with 28 bases separating them. CDR3 sequence reads: CSARTYGGVRVGQLFF. The CDR3 DNA reads TGCAGTGCTCGAACTTACGGCGGGGTTAGGGTTGGGCAACTGTTTTTT.

This clonotype was observed at least ten times. The rearrangement uses TRBV24-1 and TRBJ2-7, with a possible D match to TRBD2 (5 bases). The germline V and J ends were trimmed by 9 bases and 0 bases, with 14 bases remaining between them. Germline V CDR1 and CDR2: KGHDR, SFDVKD. The CDR3 runs 14 residues. CDR3 protein: CATVGGLSSYEQYF. CDR3 coding DNA: TGTGCCACCGTGGGCGGACTCTCCTCCTACGAGCAGTACTTC.

There are many counts of this clonotype. This sequence joins TRBV11-2 and TRBJ2-5; a possible D gene is TRBD2 (6 bases). V lost 0 bases and J 6 bases, leaving 14 bases between the germline ends. The CDR3 spans 15 residues. Germline V gives CDR1 SGHAT, CDR2 FQNNGV. In DNA, the CDR3 is TGTGCCAGCAGCTTAGACGGGAGAACGGAGAAGACCCAGTACTTC. Amino acid sequence: CASSLDGRTEKTQYF.

This clonotype was picked up a small number of times. The gene calls are TRBV7-9 and TRBJ1-2; D ambiguous. V was cut by 5 bases and J by 8 bases, with 15 bases left in between. The CDR3 extends over 13 amino acids. Germline assignment: CDR1 SEHNR and CDR2 FQNEAQ (reference sequence). The CDR3: CASSREGTGGYTF. CDR3 DNA sequence: TGTGCCAGCAGCAGAGAGGGAACGGGAGGCTACACCTTC.

This rearrangement joins TRBV29-1 to TRBJ1-1; 11 bases line up with TRBD1. CDR3 length equals 15 residues. Germline CDR1 reads SQVTM; CDR2 reads ANQGSEA. The V segment lost 6 bases and the J segment 4 bases; nucleotides outside the gene matches: 10. The CDR3 nucleotides read TGCAGCGTGACGCTTAGGGGACAGGGGGGCACTGAAGCTTTCTTT. This codes for CSVTLRGQGGTEAFF.